The rows below give T cell receptor beta chains drawn from one sample of a study of blood T cell repertoires in COVID-19. Clones were sequenced by immunoSEQ multiplex PCR, and TCRdb holds only the in-frame ones, with some missing. The sample holds fewer than 80,000 clones, 88% seen once. The sample consisted of peripheral blood. The receptors here all came from a woman aged 45 to 65 with active or convalescent COVID-19. Each CDR3 is given with its conserved first and last residue. D genes are given only for firm matches. Only some rows state a clone size, as once, few, many or a class for expanded clones.

d_gene	v_gene	abundance	j_gene	CDR3aa	CDR3nt
TRBD2	TRBV19	.	TRBJ2-1	CASSYGLAGVEQFF	TGTGCCAGTAGCTACGGACTAGCGGGAGTCGAGCAGTTCTTC
TRBD1	TRBV9	.	TRBJ2-7	CASSAGTDSYEQYF	TGTGCCAGCAGCGCAGGGACAGACTCCTACGAGCAGTACTTC
.	TRBV27	.	TRBJ2-1	CASSYPGHRNEQFF	TGTGCCAGCAGTTACCCGGGACACCGGAATGAGCAGTTCTTC
.	TRBV4-1	.	TRBJ1-1	CASSQREGGGSFF	TGCGCCAGCAGCCAACGGGAGGGAGGAGGATCTTTCTTT
TRBD2	TRBV10-3	.	TRBJ2-3	CAISEKLAGVSDTQYF	TGTGCCATCAGTGAGAAGCTAGCGGGAGTCTCAGATACGCAGTATTTT
TRBD1	TRBV9	.	TRBJ1-1	CASSRTGPNTEAFF	TGTGCCAGCAGCCGGACAGGTCCGAACACTGAAGCTTTCTTT
TRBD2	TRBV4-1	few	TRBJ2-7	CASSPSGSSYEQYF	TGCGCCAGCAGCCCTAGCGGGAGCTCCTACGAGCAGTACTTC
.	TRBV30	.	TRBJ1-2	CAWSFTRDYGYTF	TGTGCCTGGAGCTTCACACGGGACTATGGCTACACCTTC
.	TRBV7-8	.	TRBJ2-7	CASSSPLGVGKESYEQYF	TGTGCCAGCAGCTCCCCGTTGGGCGTGGGTAAAGAGTCCTACGAGCAGTACTTC
.	TRBV2	few	TRBJ2-7	CASIWDLRSGLIYEQYF	TGTGCCAGCATTTGGGACTTAAGGTCGGGCTTAATTTACGAGCAGTACTTC
.	TRBV28	.	TRBJ2-7	CASRRDGTYEQYF	TGTGCCAGCAGGAGGGACGGGACTTACGAGCAGTACTTC
TRBD1	TRBV19	.	TRBJ2-5	CASTTTGGAETQYF	TGTGCCAGTACCACAACAGGGGGCGCAGAGACCCAGTACTTC
TRBD2	TRBV3-1/TRBV3-2	.	TRBJ2-2	CASSQVRTSTGELFF	TGTGCCAGCAGCCAAGTCCGGACTAGCACCGGGGAGCTGTTTTTT
TRBD1	TRBV5-6	.	TRBJ2-7	CASSWTGNEQYF	TGTGCCAGCAGCTGGACAGGGAACGAGCAGTACTTC
.	TRBV12-5	.	TRBJ1-1	CASGIGTLMNTEAFF	TGTGCTAGTGGTATAGGGACATTGATGAACACTGAAGCTTTCTTT
.	TRBV12-3/TRBV12-4	.	TRBJ1-1	CASSSGDFTEAFF	TGTGCCAGCAGTTCGGGGGATTTCACTGAAGCTTTCTTT
TRBD1	TRBV10-3	.	TRBJ1-2	CAAWTGSDLSDPYTF	TGTGCCGCCTGGACAGGGTCAGATCTTTCCGATCCCTACACCTTC
TRBD2	TRBV11-2	once	TRBJ2-5	CASSSRAGGETQYF	TGTGCCAGCAGCTCCCGGGCGGGAGGAGAGACCCAGTACTTC
.	TRBV18	.	TRBJ2-7	CASSLGQSYEQYF	TGTGCCAGCTCACTAGGACAGTCCTACGAGCAGTACTTC
.	TRBV5-5	.	TRBJ2-4	CASSLETWTLADQAKNIQYF	TGTGCCAGCAGCTTGGAGACTTGGACTTTAGCGGATCAAGCCAAAAACATTCAGTACTTC
.	TRBV2	.	TRBJ1-1	CASSESDREAFF	TGTGCCAGCAGTGAAAGTGACAGGGAAGCTTTCTTT
.	TRBV6-5	.	TRBJ2-1	CASSGGGGTDEQFF	TGTGCCAGCAGCGGGGGAGGCGGGACCGATGAGCAGTTCTTC
.	TRBV11-2	.	TRBJ2-1	CASSLDPGESEQFF	TGTGCCAGCAGCTTAGATCCAGGGGAGAGTGAGCAGTTCTTC
TRBD2	TRBV5-1	.	TRBJ2-7	CASSLAVGGRGGSYEQYF	TGCGCCAGCAGCTTGGCGGTCGGGGGTCGTGGCGGGAGTTACGAGCAGTACTTC
TRBD1	TRBV6-1	.	TRBJ1-2	CASSEADRNYGYTF	TGTGCCAGCAGTGAAGCGGACAGGAACTATGGCTACACCTTC
.	TRBV2	.	TRBJ1-1	CASSEDRTMNTEAFF	TGTGCCAGCAGTGAGGACAGAACCATGAACACTGAAGCTTTCTTT
.	TRBV9	.	TRBJ2-2	CASSVGQGRGMGAGELFF	TGTGCCAGCAGCGTAGGCCAGGGGCGAGGTATGGGTGCCGGGGAGCTGTTTTTT
.	TRBV3-1/TRBV3-2	.	TRBJ2-1	CASSQEPGKFNEQFF	TGTGCCAGCAGCCAAGAGCCGGGGAAATTCAATGAGCAGTTCTTC
TRBD2	TRBV7-8	.	TRBJ2-7	CASSLGTSGRNSYEQYF	TGTGCCAGCAGCCTCGGGACTAGCGGGAGGAACTCCTACGAGCAGTACTTC
.	TRBV20-1	.	TRBJ1-2	CSARALAGPTF	TGCAGTGCTAGGGCCCTGGCAGGTCCCACCTTC
.	TRBV7-9	.	TRBJ1-6	CASSPPGQLSPLHF	TGTGCCAGCAGCCCGCCGGGACAACTTTCACCCCTCCACTTT
TRBD2	TRBV6-1	.	TRBJ2-5	CASSAGTSGRAWGETQYF	TGTGCCAGCAGTGCTGGGACTAGCGGGAGGGCCTGGGGAGAGACCCAGTACTTC
TRBD2	TRBV4-1	.	TRBJ2-7	CASSQDFLAGAGEQYF	TGCGCCAGCAGCCAAGATTTCCTAGCGGGAGCGGGCGAGCAGTACTTC
.	TRBV4-1	.	TRBJ2-7	CASSQTRGFYEQYF	TGCGCCAGCAGCCAAACCAGGGGTTTCTACGAGCAGTACTTC
.	TRBV29-1	.	TRBJ1-4	CSVTDNEKLFF	TGCAGCGTGACAGATAATGAAAAACTGTTTTTT
.	TRBV7-6	.	TRBJ2-7	CASSYEAEDYYEQYF	TGTGCCAGCAGCTATGAAGCGGAGGACTACTACGAGCAGTACTTC
.	TRBV5-1	once	TRBJ2-1	CASTPLDFSGGDNEQFF	TGCGCCAGCACCCCGCTAGATTTTAGCGGAGGGGACAATGAGCAGTTCTTC
.	TRBV10-2	.	TRBJ1-1	CASSDIGGGLLNTEAFF	TGCGCCAGCAGTGATATTGGGGGCGGGCTTCTGAACACTGAAGCTTTCTTT
TRBD2	TRBV19	.	TRBJ2-1	CASSIGSSGPGSANEQFF	TGTGCCAGTAGTATCGGGTCTAGCGGGCCCGGTAGTGCGAATGAGCAGTTCTTC
TRBD1	TRBV6-2/TRBV6-3	.	TRBJ1-2	CASSSQTGVYGYTF	TGTGCCAGCAGCTCCCAGACAGGGGTCTATGGCTACACCTTC
.	TRBV10-3	.	TRBJ2-1	CAIRSSDRSYNEQFF	TGTGCCATCAGATCTAGCGATCGCTCCTACAATGAGCAGTTCTTC
.	TRBV11-2	.	TRBJ2-7	CASSFPGREQYF	TGTGCCAGCAGCTTCCCGGGTCGCGAGCAGTACTTC
TRBD1	TRBV6-5	.	TRBJ1-1	CASSSGQGSTEAFF	TGTGCCAGCAGCTCGGGACAGGGGAGCACTGAAGCTTTCTTT
.	TRBV5-5	.	TRBJ2-1	CASSLQLRGKVNNEQFF	TGTGCCAGCAGCTTGCAACTAAGGGGGAAAGTGAACAATGAGCAGTTCTTC
TRBD2	TRBV10-3	.	TRBJ2-7	CAIKNAGGYEQYF	TGTGCCATCAAAAATGCGGGAGGCTACGAGCAGTACTTC
TRBD1	TRBV2	.	TRBJ1-2	CASSETNPGQASYTF	TGTGCCAGCAGTGAAACCAATCCGGGACAGGCAAGCTACACCTTC
TRBD2	TRBV5-4	.	TRBJ2-7	CASSLGGGIFYEQYF	TGTGCCAGCAGCTTGGGGGGAGGGATCTTTTACGAGCAGTACTTC
TRBD2	TRBV2	.	TRBJ2-7	CASSQSRTSGNAYEQYF	TGTGCCAGCAGTCAGAGTCGGACTAGCGGAAACGCCTACGAGCAGTACTTC
TRBD2	TRBV10-3	.	TRBJ2-7	CAISEGGTRASYEQYF	TGTGCCATCAGTGAGGGCGGGACTAGAGCCTCCTACGAGCAGTACTTC
.	TRBV19	.	TRBJ1-6	CASSISPGLDSPLHF	TGTGCCAGTAGTATATCGCCGGGTCTTGATTCACCCCTCCACTTT
.	TRBV29-1	.	TRBJ1-1	CSVTGQNTEAFF	TGCAGCGTCACGGGACAAAACACTGAAGCTTTCTTT